A single sample is the source of the 9 T cell receptor beta chains below, sequenced in a study of monozygotic twins with inflammatory bowel disease. TCRdb derives one entry per CDR3 protein from the 5' RACE reads, leaving out DNA. Its listing shows about 160,000 distinct CDR3 sequences. Sequences were obtained from blood. Receptors originate from a human donor with ulcerative colitis or Crohn's disease, or a healthy co-twin of an affected twin (not recorded which).

This chain links TRBV7-6 with TRBJ2-7; as DNA is missing, the TRBD2 call by TCRdb cannot be tested. Germline V lookup: CDR1 SGHVS, CDR2 FNYEAQ. This CDR3 has 15 residues. The CDR3 protein is CASSLRTSGIYEQYF.

The chain has TRBV20-1 and TRBJ2-7; TCRdb picks TRBD2, but there is no DNA to check that call. Germline CDR1 reads DFQATT; CDR2 reads SNEGSKA (reference sequence). The CDR3 is 15 residues long. CDR3 loop: CSAPSSSGRGNEQYF.

J is TRBJ2-5 and V is TRBV24-1. Germline V gene lookup returns CDR1 KGHDR and CDR2 SFDVKD. The CDR3 is 14 amino acids. The CDR3 protein is CATSGSGSQETQYF.

The chain is built from TRBV24-1 and TRBJ1-5; with no DNA, the TCRdb D assignment of TRBD1 cannot be verified. The CDR3 has 15 amino acids. Germline CDR1 reads KGHDR; CDR2 reads SFDVKD. The CDR3 spells CATSAGTGFNQPQHF.

The rearrangement links TRBV7-6 to TRBJ2-7; TCRdb reports TRBD2, a call that lacks DNA to check it against. This CDR3 contains 13 residues. CDR1 and CDR2 (germline): SGHVS, FNYEAQ. The CDR3 loop is CASSLAGGGEQYF.

V usage is TRBV4-1 and J usage is TRBJ2-3; there is no DNA to check the TCRdb D call of TRBD2. The CDR3 is made up of 18 amino acids. Germline V CDR1 and CDR2: MGHRA, YSYEKL. The CDR3 loop is CASSERGLAVTLTDTQYF.

The CDR3 region is CASSENQGDEQYF. The chain uses TRBV10-1 and TRBJ2-7; TCRdb names TRBD1, which stays unverified in the absence of DNA. Germline values: CDR1 WNHNN, CDR2 SYGVQD (reference sequence). The CDR3 consists of 13 residues.

This chain joins TRBV27 and TRBJ2-1; TCRdb indicates TRBD2, and absent DNA this call remains unverified. Germline CDR1 reads MNHEY; CDR2 reads SMNVEV (reference sequence). This CDR3 contains 15 residues. This CDR3 is CASSHPGLIYNEQFF.

The chain employs TRBV2 and TRBJ2-1; the TCRdb D gene call, TRBD1, has no DNA to confirm it. CDR1 SNHLY and CDR2 FYNNEI come from the germline V gene. The CDR3 extends over 17 amino acids. The CDR3 sequence: CASSEARGPLPYNEQFF.